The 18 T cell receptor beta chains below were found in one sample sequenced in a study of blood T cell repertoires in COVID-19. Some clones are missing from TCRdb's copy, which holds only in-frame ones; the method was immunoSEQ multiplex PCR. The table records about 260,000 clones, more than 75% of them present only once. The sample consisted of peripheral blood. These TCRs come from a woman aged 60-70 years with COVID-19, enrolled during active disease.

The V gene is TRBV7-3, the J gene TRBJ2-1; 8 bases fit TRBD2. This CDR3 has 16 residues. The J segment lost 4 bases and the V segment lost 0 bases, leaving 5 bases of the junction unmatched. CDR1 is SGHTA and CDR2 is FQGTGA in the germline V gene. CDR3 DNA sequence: TGTGCCAGCAGCTTAACGGGCAGCGGGAGATACAATGAGCAGTTCTTC. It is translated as CASSLTGSGRYNEQFF.

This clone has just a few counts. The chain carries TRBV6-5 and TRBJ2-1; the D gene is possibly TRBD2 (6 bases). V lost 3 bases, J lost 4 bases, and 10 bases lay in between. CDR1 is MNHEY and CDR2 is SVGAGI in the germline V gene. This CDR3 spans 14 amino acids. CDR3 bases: TGTGCCAGCAGTTATAGCGGAAAGTACAATGAGCAGTTCTTC. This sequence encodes CASSYSGKYNEQFF.

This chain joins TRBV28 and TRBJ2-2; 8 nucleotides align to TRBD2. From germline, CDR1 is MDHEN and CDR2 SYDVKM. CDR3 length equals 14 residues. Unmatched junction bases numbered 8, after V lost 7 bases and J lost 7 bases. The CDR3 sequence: CASKVPAGVGELFF. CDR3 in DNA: TGTGCCAGCAAGGTCCCAGCGGGAGTCGGGGAGCTGTTTTTT.

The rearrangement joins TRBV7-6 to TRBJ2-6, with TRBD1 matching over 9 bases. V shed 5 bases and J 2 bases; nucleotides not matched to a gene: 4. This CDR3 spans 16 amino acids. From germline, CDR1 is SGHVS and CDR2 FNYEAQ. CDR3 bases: TGTGCCAGCAGCCCCCGGACAGGGGCTGGGGCCAACGTCCTGACTTTC. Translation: CASSPRTGAGANVLTF.

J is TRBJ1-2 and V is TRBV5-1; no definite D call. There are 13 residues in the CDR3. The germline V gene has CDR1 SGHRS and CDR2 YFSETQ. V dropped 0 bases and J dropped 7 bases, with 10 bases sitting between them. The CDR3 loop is CASSLAGARGYTF. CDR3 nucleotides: TGCGCCAGCAGCTTGGCCGGTGCGCGTGGCTACACCTTC.

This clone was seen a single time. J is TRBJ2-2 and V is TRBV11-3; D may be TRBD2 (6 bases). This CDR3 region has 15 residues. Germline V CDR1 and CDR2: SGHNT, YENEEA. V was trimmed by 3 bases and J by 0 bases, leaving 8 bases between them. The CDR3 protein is CASSFAGTNTGELFF. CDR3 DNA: TGTGCCAGCAGCTTTGCGGGAACGAACACCGGGGAGCTGTTTTTT.

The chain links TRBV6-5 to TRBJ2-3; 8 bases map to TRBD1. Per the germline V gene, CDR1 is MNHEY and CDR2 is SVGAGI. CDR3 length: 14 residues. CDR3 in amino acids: CASSDRAFTDTQYF. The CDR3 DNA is TGTGCAAGCTCGGACAGGGCATTCACAGATACGCAGTATTTT.

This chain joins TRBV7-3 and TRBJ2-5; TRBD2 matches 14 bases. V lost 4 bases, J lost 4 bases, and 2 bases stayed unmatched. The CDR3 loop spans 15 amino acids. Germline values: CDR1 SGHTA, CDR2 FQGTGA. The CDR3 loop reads CASSSGTSGRETQYF. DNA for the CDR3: TGTGCCAGCAGCTCCGGGACTAGCGGGAGAGAGACCCAGTACTTC.

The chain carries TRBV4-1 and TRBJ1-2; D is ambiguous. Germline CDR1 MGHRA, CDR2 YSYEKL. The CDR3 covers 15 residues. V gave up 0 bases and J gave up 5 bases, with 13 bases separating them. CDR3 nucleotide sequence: TGCGCCAGCAGCCAAGAACCCTACCAGGCATATGGCTACACCTTC. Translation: CASSQEPYQAYGYTF.

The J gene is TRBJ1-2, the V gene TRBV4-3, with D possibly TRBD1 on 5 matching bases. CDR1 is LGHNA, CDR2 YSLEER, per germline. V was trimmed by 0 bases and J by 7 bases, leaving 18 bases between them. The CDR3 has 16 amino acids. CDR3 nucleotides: TGCGCCAGCAGCCAAGACGCGAGCGGGGGATTTCGTGGCTACACCTTC. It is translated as CASSQDASGGFRGYTF.

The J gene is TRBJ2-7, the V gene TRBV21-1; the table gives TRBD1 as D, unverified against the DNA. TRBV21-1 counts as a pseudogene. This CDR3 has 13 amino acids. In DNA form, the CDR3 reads TGTGCCAGAACCGGGACAGGGGGATACGAGCAGTACTTC. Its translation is CARTGTGGYEQYF.

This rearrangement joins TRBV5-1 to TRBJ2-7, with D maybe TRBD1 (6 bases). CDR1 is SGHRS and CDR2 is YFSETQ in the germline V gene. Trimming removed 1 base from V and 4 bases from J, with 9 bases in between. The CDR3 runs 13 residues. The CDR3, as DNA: TGCGCCAGCAGCTTGAGAACAGGGTACGAGCAGTACTTC. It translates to CASSLRTGYEQYF.

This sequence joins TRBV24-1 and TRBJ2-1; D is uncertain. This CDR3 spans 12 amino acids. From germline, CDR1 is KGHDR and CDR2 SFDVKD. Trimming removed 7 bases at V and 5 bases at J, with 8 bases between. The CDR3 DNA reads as TGTGCCACCAGGGCTCGGGACAATGAGCAGTTCTTC. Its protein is CATRARDNEQFF.

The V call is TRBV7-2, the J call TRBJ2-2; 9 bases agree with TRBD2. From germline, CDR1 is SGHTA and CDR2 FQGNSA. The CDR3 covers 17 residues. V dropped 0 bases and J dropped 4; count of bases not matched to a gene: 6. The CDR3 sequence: CASSLASLAGSTGELFF. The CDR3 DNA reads TGTGCCAGCAGCTTAGCAAGTCTAGCGGGAAGCACCGGGGAGCTGTTTTTT.

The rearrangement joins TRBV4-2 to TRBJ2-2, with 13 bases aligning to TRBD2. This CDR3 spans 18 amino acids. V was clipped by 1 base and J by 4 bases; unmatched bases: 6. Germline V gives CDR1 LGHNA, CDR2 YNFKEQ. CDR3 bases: TGTGCCAGCAGCCAAGCCCCGGGACTAGCGGGGTTCACCGGGGAGCTGTTTTTT. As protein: CASSQAPGLAGFTGELFF.

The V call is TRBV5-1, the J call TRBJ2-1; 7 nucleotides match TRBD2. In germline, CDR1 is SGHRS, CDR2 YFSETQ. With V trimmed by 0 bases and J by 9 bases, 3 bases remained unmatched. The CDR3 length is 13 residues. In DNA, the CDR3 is TGCGCCAGCAGCTTGGACTGGGAGGGTGAGCAGTTCTTC. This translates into CASSLDWEGEQFF. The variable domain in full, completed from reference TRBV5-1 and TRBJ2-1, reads KAGVTQTPRYLIKTRGQQVTLSCSPISGHRSVSWYQQTPGQGLQFLFEYFSETQRNKGNFPGRFSGRQFSNSRSEMNVSTLELGDSALYLCASSLDWEGEQFFGPGTRLTVL.

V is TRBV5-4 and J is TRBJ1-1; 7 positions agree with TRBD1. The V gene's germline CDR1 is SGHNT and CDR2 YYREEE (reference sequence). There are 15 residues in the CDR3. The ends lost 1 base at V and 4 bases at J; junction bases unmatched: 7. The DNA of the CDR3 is TGTGCCAGCAGCTTGACGGGACAGTACAGCACTGAAGCTTTCTTT. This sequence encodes CASSLTGQYSTEAFF. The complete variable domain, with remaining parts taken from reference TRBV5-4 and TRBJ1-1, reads ETGVTQSPTHLIKTRGQQVTLRCSSQSGHNTVSWYQQALGQGPQFIFQYYREEENGRGNFPPRFSGLQFPNYSSELNVNALELDDSALYLCASSLTGQYSTEAFFGQGTRLTVV.

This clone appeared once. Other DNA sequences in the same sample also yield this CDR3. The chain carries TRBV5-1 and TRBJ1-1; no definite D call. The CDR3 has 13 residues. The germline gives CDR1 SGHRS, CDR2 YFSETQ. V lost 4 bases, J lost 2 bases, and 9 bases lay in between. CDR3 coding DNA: TGCGCCAGCAGCCCCGGGTCCAACACTGAAGCTTTCTTT. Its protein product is CASSPGSNTEAFF.